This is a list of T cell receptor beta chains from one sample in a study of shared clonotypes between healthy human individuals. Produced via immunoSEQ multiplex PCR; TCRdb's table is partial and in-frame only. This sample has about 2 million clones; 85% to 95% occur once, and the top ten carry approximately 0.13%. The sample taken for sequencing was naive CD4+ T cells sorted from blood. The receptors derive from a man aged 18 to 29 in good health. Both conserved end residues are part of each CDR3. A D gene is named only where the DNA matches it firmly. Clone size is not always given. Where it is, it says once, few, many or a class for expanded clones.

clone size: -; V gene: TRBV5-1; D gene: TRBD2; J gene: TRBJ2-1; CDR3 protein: CASSSVAGNKNEQFF; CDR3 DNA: TGCGCCAGCAGCTCGGTAGCGGGAAATAAGAATGAGCAGTTCTTC
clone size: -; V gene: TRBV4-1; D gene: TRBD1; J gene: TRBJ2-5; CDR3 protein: CASSQDLLSGQGAVTQYF; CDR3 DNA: TGCGCCAGCAGCCAGGATTTACTGTCGGGACAGGGGGCAGTGACCCAGTACTTC
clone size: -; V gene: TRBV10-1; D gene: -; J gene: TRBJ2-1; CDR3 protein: CASSPDGSSYNEQFF; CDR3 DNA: TGCGCCAGCAGTCCGGACGGGAGCTCCTACAATGAGCAGTTCTTC
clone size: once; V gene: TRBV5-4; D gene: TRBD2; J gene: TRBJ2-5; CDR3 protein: CASREPGGSGTETQYF; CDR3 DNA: TGTGCCAGCAGGGAACCAGGTGGTAGCGGGACGGAGACCCAGTACTTC
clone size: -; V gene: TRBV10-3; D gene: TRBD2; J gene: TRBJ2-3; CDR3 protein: CAISKVSSGNTDTQYF; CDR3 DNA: TGTGCCATCAGTAAAGTGTCTAGCGGGAACACAGATACGCAGTATTTT
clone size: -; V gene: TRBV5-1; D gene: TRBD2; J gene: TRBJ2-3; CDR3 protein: CASSMLAGHSGTDTQYF; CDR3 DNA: TGCGCCAGCAGCATGCTAGCGGGGCACTCGGGCACAGATACGCAGTATTTT
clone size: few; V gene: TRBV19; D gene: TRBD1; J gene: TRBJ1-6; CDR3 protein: CASSIEGQASPLHF; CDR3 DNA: TGTGCCAGTAGTATAGAGGGACAGGCTTCACCCCTCCACTTT
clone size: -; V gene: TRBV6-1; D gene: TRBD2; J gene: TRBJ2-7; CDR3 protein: CASSEGLAGGPSYEQYF; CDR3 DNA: TGTGCCAGCAGTGAGGGCCTAGCGGGAGGGCCCTCCTACGAGCAGTACTTC
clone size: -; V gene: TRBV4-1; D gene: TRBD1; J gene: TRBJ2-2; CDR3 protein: CASSHLGQGVAGELFF; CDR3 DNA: TGCGCCAGCAGCCACCTGGGACAGGGGGTGGCCGGGGAGCTGTTTTTT
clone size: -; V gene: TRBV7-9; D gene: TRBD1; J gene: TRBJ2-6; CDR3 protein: CASSLGTVGANVLTF; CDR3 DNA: TGTGCCAGCAGCCTCGGGACAGTCGGGGCCAACGTCCTGACTTTC
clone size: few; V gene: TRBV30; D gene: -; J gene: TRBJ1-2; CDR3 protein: CAWSVGAGYTF; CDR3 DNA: TGTGCCTGGAGTGTAGGAGCTGGCTACACCTTC
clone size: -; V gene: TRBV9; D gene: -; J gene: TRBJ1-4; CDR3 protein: CASSPSQGPEKLFF; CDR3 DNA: TGTGCCAGCAGCCCCAGTCAGGGACCTGAAAAACTGTTTTTT
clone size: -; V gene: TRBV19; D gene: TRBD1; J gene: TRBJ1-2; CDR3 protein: CASSPGAGGNYGYTF; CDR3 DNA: TGTGCCAGTAGTCCTGGGGCAGGGGGTAACTATGGCTACACCTTC
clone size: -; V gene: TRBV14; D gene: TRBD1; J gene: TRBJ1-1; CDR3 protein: CASSQGTGAYTEAFF; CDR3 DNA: TGTGCCAGCAGCCAAGGGACAGGGGCGTACACTGAAGCTTTCTTT
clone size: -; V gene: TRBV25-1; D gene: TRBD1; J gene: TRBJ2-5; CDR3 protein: CASSEAGTGVGETQYF; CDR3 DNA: TGTGCCAGCAGTGAGGCCGGGACAGGGGTAGGAGAGACCCAGTACTTC
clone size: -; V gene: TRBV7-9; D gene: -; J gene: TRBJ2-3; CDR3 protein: CASSLVLGGSTDTQYF; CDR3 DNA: TGTGCCAGCAGCTTAGTTTTAGGGGGGAGCACAGATACGCAGTATTTT
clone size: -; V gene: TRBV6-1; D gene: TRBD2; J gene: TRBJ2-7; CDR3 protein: CASRPSLAGAYEQYF; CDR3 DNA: TGTGCCAGCAGGCCTTCGTTAGCGGGGGCCTACGAGCAGTACTTC
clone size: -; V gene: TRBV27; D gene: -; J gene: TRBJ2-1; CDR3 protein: CASSSQRDSYNEQFF; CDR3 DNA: TGTGCCAGCAGTTCTCAACGCGACAGCTACAATGAGCAGTTCTTC
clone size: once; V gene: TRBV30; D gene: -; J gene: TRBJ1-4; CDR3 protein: CAWKGQFNEKLFF; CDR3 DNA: TGTGCCTGGAAAGGACAGTTTAATGAAAAACTGTTTTTT
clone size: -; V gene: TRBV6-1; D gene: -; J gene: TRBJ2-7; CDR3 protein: CASSEFMSRSYEQYF; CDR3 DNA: TGTGCCAGCAGTGAATTTATGTCTCGCAGCTACGAGCAGTACTTC
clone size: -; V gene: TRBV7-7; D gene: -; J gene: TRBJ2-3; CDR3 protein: CTSSLAATDTQYF; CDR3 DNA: TGTACTAGCAGCTTAGCAGCGACAGATACGCAGTATTTT
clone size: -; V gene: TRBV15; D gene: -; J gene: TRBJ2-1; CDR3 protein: CATSLEQEQFF; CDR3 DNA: TGTGCCACCTCCCTCGAGCAAGAGCAGTTCTTC
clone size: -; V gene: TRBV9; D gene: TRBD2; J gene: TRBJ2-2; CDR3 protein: CASSTPSGGGTGELFF; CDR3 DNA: TGTGCCAGCAGCACACCAAGCGGGGGAGGAACCGGGGAGCTGTTTTTT
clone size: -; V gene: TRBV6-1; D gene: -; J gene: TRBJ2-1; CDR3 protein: CASSDSLKFF; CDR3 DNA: TGTGCCAGCAGTGACTCCTTAAAGTTCTTC
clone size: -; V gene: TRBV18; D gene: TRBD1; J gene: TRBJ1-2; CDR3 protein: CASSPPKGAGGYTF; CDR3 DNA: TGTGCCAGCTCACCACCGAAGGGGGCGGGTGGCTACACCTTC
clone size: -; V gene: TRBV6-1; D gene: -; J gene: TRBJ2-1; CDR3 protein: CASSRRVTDEQFF; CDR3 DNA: TGTGCCAGCAGTCGGAGGGTTACAGATGAGCAGTTCTTC
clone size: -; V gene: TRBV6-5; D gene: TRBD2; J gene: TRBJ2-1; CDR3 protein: CASSPGLANNEQFF; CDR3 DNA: TGTGCCAGCAGCCCAGGACTAGCGAACAATGAGCAGTTCTTC
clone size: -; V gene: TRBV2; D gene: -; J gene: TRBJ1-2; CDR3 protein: CASSEDGAAFGNYGYTF; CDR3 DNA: TGTGCCAGCAGTGAAGATGGGGCCGCGTTCGGCAACTATGGCTACACCTTC
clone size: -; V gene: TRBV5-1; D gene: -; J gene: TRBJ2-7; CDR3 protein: CASRSNSQGSEQHF; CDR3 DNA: TGCGCCAGCAGATCCAACAGTCAGGGGAGCGAGCAGCACTTC
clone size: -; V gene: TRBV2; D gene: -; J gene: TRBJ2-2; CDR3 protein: CASMRGGELFF; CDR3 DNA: TGTGCCAGCATGCGTGGGGGGGAGCTGTTTTTT
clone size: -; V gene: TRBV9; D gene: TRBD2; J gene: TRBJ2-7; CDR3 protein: CASSLRTSGIHEQYF; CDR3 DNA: TGTGCCAGCAGCCTCCGGACTAGCGGGATCCACGAGCAGTACTTC
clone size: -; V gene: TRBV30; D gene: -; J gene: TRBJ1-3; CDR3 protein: CAWSRGGQSGNTIYF; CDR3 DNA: TGTGCCTGGAGCCGCGGGGGGCAGTCTGGAAACACCATATATTTT
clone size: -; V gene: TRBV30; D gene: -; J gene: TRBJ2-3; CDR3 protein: CAWNSSSTDTQYF; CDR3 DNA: TGTGCCTGGAACTCTTCTAGCACAGATACGCAGTATTTT
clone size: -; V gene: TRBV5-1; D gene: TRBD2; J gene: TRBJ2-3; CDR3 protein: CASSYRTSGSNTDTQYF; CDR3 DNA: TGCGCCAGCAGCTACAGGACTAGCGGGAGTAACACAGATACGCAGTATTTT
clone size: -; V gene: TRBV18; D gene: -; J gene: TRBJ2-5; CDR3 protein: CASSPLGDQETQYF; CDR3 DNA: TGTGCCAGCTCACCGCTGGGGGACCAAGAGACCCAGTACTTC
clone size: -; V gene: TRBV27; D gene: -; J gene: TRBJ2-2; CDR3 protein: CASSLLGVAGELFF; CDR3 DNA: TGTGCCAGCAGTTTATTAGGGGTTGCGGGGGAGCTGTTTTTT
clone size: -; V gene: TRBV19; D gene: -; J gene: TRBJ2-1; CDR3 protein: CASSPQGFGNEQFF; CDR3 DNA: TGTGCCAGTAGTCCCCAGGGATTCGGCAATGAGCAGTTCTTC
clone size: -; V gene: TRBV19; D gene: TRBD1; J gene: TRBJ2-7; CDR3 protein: CASSTGQGLNEQYF; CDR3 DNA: TGTGCCAGTAGTACCGGACAGGGCCTTAACGAGCAGTACTTC
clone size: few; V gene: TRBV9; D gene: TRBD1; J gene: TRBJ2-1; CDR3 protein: CASSPQTGNNEQFF; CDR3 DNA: TGTGCCAGCAGCCCACAGACAGGGAACAATGAGCAGTTCTTC
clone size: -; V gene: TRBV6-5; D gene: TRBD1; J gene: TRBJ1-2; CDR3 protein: CASSYGTGGFGYTF; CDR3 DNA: TGTGCCAGCAGTTACGGGACAGGGGGCTTTGGCTACACCTTC
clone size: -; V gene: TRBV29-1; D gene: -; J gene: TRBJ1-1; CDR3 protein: CSVSAGYTEAFF; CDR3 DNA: TGCAGCGTGTCGGCCGGGTACACTGAAGCTTTCTTT
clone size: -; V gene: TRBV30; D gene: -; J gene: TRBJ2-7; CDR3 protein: CAWSRNLQGYEQYF; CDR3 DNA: TGTGCCTGGAGTCGGAACCTGCAGGGCTACGAGCAGTACTTC
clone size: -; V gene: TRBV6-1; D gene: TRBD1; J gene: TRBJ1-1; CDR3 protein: CASSDTGTVTEAFF; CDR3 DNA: TGTGCCAGCAGTGACACGGGGACAGTGACTGAAGCTTTCTTT
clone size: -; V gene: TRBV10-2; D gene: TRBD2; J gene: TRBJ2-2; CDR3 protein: CASRGLAGIGELFF; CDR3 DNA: TGCGCCAGCAGGGGACTAGCGGGTATCGGGGAGCTGTTTTTT